What follows are 5 T cell receptor beta chains derived from one specimen sequenced in a study of OX40 agonist ivuxolimab in advanced cancers. The protocol was immunoSEQ multiplex PCR, while the TCRdb copy is restricted to in-frame clones and leaves out a portion. The sample lists about 80,000 clones; roughly 85% were seen once. The sequenced sample was CD4+ or CD8+ T cells sorted from blood, obtained in a trial of the OX40 agonist ivuxolimab. These receptors were collected from an adult with an advanced solid tumor such as melanoma, head and neck, liver or kidney cancer.

The V and J genes are TRBV6-1 and TRBJ1-2, with no clear D. CDR1 and CDR2 (germline): MNHNS, SASEGT. Trimming left V 10 bases short and J 6 bases short, with 12 bases between. The CDR3 spans 11 residues. The CDR3: CATSKGHGYTF. The CDR3, as DNA: TGTGCCACGTCTAAGGGTCATGGCTACACCTTC.

The DNA for the CDR3 is TGTGCCAGCAGTTACGGGGGACTAGCGGGCGAGACCCAGTACTTC. This translates into CASSYGGLAGETQYF. The V call is TRBV6-5, the J call TRBJ2-5; the match to TRBD2 covers 12 bases. Germline V gives CDR1 MNHEY, CDR2 SVGAGI. The junction had 3 bases not matched to a gene; V was cut back by 2 bases and J by 5 bases. The CDR3 spans 15 residues.

This clone has only a few counts. The V and J genes are TRBV7-3 and TRBJ1-1; D is uncertain. V was pared by 4 bases and J by 1 base, with 7 bases between. In germline, CDR1 is SGHTA, CDR2 FQGTGA. The length of the CDR3 is 13 residues. DNA for the CDR3: TGTGCCAGCAGCTCACCAGGGAACACTGAAGCTTTCTTT. Amino acid sequence: CASSSPGNTEAFF.

CDR3 nucleotide sequence: TGTGCCAGCACCTCCCTTTGGGGGGCGGGTAATTCACCCCTCCACTTT. Amino acid sequence: CASTSLWGAGNSPLHF. V gene TRBV19 combines with J gene TRBJ1-6; possibly TRBD1 for D (6 bases). Germline CDR1 LNHDA, CDR2 SQIVND (reference sequence). The CDR3 is made up of 16 amino acids. V shed 9 bases and J shed 6 bases, with 21 bases lying between them.

J is TRBJ2-3 and V is TRBV7-9; D tentatively fits TRBD1 or TRBD2 (6 bases each). CDR1 is SEHNR and CDR2 is FQNEAQ in the germline V gene (reference sequence). Trimming left V 0 bases short and J 3 bases short, with 10 bases between. This CDR3 has 15 residues. The CDR3, as DNA: TGTGCCAGCAGCTTAGCAACGGGGGCTACAGATACGCAGTATTTT. It translates to CASSLATGATDTQYF.